The 4 T cell receptor beta chains given below trace back to one sample, sequenced in a study of T cell responses to AZD1222 COVID-19 vaccine. TCRdb's table, derived via immunoSEQ multiplex PCR, lists solely in-frame clones and lacks some. The table has 45,000 to 60,000 clones, 87% seen once; the top ten hold under 5%. Sequencing was performed on peripheral blood, taken on day 0 of AZD1222 vaccination. The receptors originated from an adult in good health.

V usage is TRBV10-3 and J usage is TRBJ1-2; maybe TRBD1 (5 bases). Germline CDR1 reads ENHRY; CDR2 reads SYGVKD. This CDR3 has 14 amino acids. Trimming took 6 bases from V and 3 from J, leaving 14 bases between them. CDR3 sequence reads: CAIRPGRGDYGYTF. For the CDR3, the DNA is TGTGCCATCAGGCCGGGACGGGGGGACTATGGCTACACCTTC.

The chain couples TRBV7-7 to TRBJ2-2; 10 bases are a match to TRBD2. With V trimmed by 3 bases and J by 2 bases, 3 bases remained unmatched. Per germline, CDR1 SSHAT and CDR2 FNYEAQ (reference sequence). This CDR3 spans 16 amino acids. CDR3 loop: CASSFLAGANTGELFF. The CDR3 DNA is TGTGCCAGCAGCTTCCTAGCGGGGGCAAACACCGGGGAGCTGTTTTTT.

This chain uses TRBV19 with TRBJ2-2, with D possibly TRBD1 on 6 matching bases. CDR3 length: 16 residues. Germline assignment: CDR1 LNHDA and CDR2 SQIVND (reference sequence). Trimming cost V 4 bases and J 1 base, with 13 bases left between them. In nucleotides, the CDR3 is TGTGCCAGTAGTAAACAGGGTGGGGTGAACACCGGGGAGCTGTTTTTT. It is translated as CASSKQGGVNTGELFF.

The V and J genes are TRBV2 and TRBJ1-1, with D perhaps matching TRBD1 (6 bases). V lost 11 bases and J 7 bases, leaving 17 bases between the germline ends. Germline loops: CDR1 SNHLY, CDR2 FYNNEI. The CDR3 sequence is 12 residues long. Written as DNA, the CDR3 is TGTGCCTCTAAGAGGCAGGGGTATGAAGCTTTCTTT. This encodes CASKRQGYEAFF. Variable domain in full (rest from reference TRBV2 and TRBJ1-1): EPEVTQTPSHQVTQMGQEVILRCVPISNHLYFYWYRQILGQKVEFLVSFYNNEISEKSEIFDDQFSVERPDGSNFTLKIRSTKLEDSAMYFCASKRQGYEAFFGQGTRLTVV.